Here is one T cell receptor (beta chain) with its context. Its antigen is currently unknown. This sample was included in a study of blood T cells in healthy people across ages. General study points: The study found more naive CD4+ cells and higher diversity in long-lived than aged donors.

Sample-barcoded 5' priming and a J-beta primer mix drove a second PCR of roughly 6 to 12 cycles. There were at least 3 million CDR3-containing paired-end reads obtained from each sample. TCRdb called the 5' RACE reads again in MiXCR, with one record for every CDR3 protein. The sample has about 1.6 million distinct CDR3 sequences, roughly 30% seen once; the top ten hold about 10%. J lost 4 bases, V lost 7 bases, and 9 bases had no gene match. This CDR3 region has 16 residues. Germline V gene sequence: CDR1 MNHNY, CDR2 SVGAGI (reference sequence). Per sample, no less than 5 micrograms of total RNA were extracted.

This rearrangement joins TRBV6-6 to TRBJ2-1; TRBD2 aligns across 11 bases. The sequence came from a woman aged 25 to 39 in good health. Sample: blood. DNA for the CDR3: TGTGCCAGCACTAACCCCACTAGCGGGGGTTACAATGAGCAGTTCTTC. Its translation: CASTNPTSGGYNEQFF.